These T cell receptor beta chains were read from a single sample in a study of T cell responses to AZD1222 COVID-19 vaccine. Clones were sequenced by immunoSEQ multiplex PCR, and TCRdb holds only the in-frame ones, with some missing. The table includes around 100,000 clones, around 90% detected once. The sample was peripheral blood, taken on day 0 of AZD1222 vaccination. These TCRs come from an adult in good health. Each CDR3 is given with its conserved first and last residue. D genes are given only for firm matches.

TRBJ2-5 | TRBV7-2 | NA | TGTGCCAGCAGCACCCTTAGCGCGGGGCCCGGGGAGACCCAGTACTTC | CASSTLSAGPGETQYF
TRBJ2-4 | TRBV2 | NA | TGTGCCAGCAGGCCCCCGGGATCCACCATAAACATTCAGTACTTC | CASRPPGSTINIQYF
TRBJ2-7 | TRBV9 | TRBD2 | TGTGCCAGCAGCGTAGGAGCGGGAGAGTTCTACGAGCAGTACTTC | CASSVGAGEFYEQYF
TRBJ1-1 | TRBV7-3 | NA | TGTGCCAGCAGCCTGGGAGGGTGGACTGAAGCTTTCTTT | CASSLGGWTEAFF
TRBJ1-2 | TRBV5-1 | NA | TGCGCCAGCAGCTTGCTCAGGTCGGGATATGGCTACACCTTC | CASSLLRSGYGYTF
TRBJ2-3 | TRBV5-1 | NA | TGCGCCAGCAGCACCGGACAGACCACAGATACGCAGTATTTT | CASSTGQTTDTQYF
TRBJ2-1 | TRBV6-4 | TRBD2 | TGTGCCAGCAGTGAAGGGACTAGCTCCTACAATGAGCAGTTCTTC | CASSEGTSSYNEQFF
TRBJ1-2 | TRBV2 | NA | TGTGCCAGCAGGACCGGTGGAGGGGGCTACACCTTC | CASRTGGGGYTF
TRBJ2-2 | TRBV4-2 | TRBD2 | TGTGCCAGCAGCCTCAGCAGGGCTAGCGGGAGTAACGGGGAGCTGTTTTTT | CASSLSRASGSNGELFF
TRBJ2-2 | TRBV24-1 | NA | TGTGCCACCAGGCCCACTAGGACCGGGGAGCTGTTTTTT | CATRPTRTGELFF
TRBJ2-1 | TRBV9 | TRBD1 | TGTGCCAGCAGCGATTCCCGGGACAGCGCCTACAATGAGCAGTTCTTC | CASSDSRDSAYNEQFF
TRBJ1-1 | TRBV6-5 | TRBD1 | TGTGCCAGCGGAACCGGGACAGGGTCATATGCTTTCTTT | CASGTGTGSYAFF
TRBJ2-1 | TRBV6-5 | TRBD2 | TGTGCCAGCATTGGCACTAGCGGGACCAATGAGCAGTTCTTC | CASIGTSGTNEQFF
TRBJ2-7 | TRBV10-2 | TRBD2 | TGCGCCAGCCGCCATATGGGGACTAGCGGGAGAGGGCCCTACGAGCAGTACTTC | CASRHMGTSGRGPYEQYF
TRBJ2-2 | TRBV7-8 | NA | TGTGCCAGCAGCTTATTAAGGGGGAGGGATAAAGGCGGGGAGCTGTTTTTT | CASSLLRGRDKGGELFF
TRBJ1-1 | TRBV27 | NA | TGTGCCAGCAGTTTATCGATGGGGGCCCGGCAAGCTTTCTTT | CASSLSMGARQAFF
TRBJ2-7 | TRBV5-1 | NA | TGCGCCAGCAGCTTCCCGGGAGACCACGAGCAGTACTTC | CASSFPGDHEQYF
TRBJ2-5 | TRBV9 | TRBD2 | TGTGCCAGCAGCCCCCGTCCCACTAGCGGAGGGGGGGAGACCCAGTACTTC | CASSPRPTSGGGETQYF